This T cell receptor (beta chain) was obtained from a study of shared clonotypes between healthy human individuals. CDR1 is SGHDN and CDR2 is FVKESK in the germline V gene. V was cut by 5 bases and J by 0 bases, with 7 bases left in between. This CDR3 spans 13 amino acids. Profiling relied on immunoSEQ multiplex PCR, and the TCRdb table lists in-frame clones only, not all of them. The sample contains some 2.3 million clones, approximately 93% of which appear only once. The sequence was obtained from a man between 18 and 29 years old in good health. Some clones in this sample may be carry-over from other donors' samples. The specimen sequenced was naive CD4+ T cells from PBMCs. Subset in this sample: CD45RA+ positively selected. The chain recombines TRBV14 with TRBJ2-5; the D is unclear. The DNA for the CDR3 is TGTGCCAGCAGCGGCACCTACCAAGAGACCCAGTACTTC. It encodes CASSGTYQETQYF.